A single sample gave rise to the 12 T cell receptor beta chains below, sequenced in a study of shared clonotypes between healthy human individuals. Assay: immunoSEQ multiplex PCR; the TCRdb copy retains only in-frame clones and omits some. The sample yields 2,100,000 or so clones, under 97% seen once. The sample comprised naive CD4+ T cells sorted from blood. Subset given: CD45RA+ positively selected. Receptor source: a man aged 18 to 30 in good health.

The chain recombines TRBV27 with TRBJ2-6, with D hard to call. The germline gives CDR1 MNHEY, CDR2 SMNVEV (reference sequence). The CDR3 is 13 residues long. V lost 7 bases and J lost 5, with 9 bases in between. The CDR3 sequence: CASTPRWANVLTF. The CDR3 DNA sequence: TGTGCCAGCACCCCTCGCTGGGCCAACGTCCTGACTTTC. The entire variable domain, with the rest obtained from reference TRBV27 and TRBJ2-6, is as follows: EAQVTQNPRYLITVTGKKLTVTCSQNMNHEYMSWYRQDPGLGLRQIYYSMNVEVTDKGDVPEGYKVSRKEKRNFPLILESPSPNQTSLYFCASTPRWANVLTFGAGSRLTVL.

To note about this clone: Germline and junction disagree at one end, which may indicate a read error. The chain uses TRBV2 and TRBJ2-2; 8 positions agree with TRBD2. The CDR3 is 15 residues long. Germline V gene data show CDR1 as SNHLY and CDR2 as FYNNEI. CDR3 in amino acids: CASSKAGASTGELFF. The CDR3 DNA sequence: TGTGCCAGCAGTAAAGCGGGGGCGAGCACCGGGGAGCTGTTTTTT.

CDR3 in amino acids: CASNNAGLANTDTQYF. CDR3 in DNA: TGTGCCAGTAACAACGCGGGACTAGCGAACACAGATACGCAGTATTTT. This chain connects TRBV19 to TRBJ2-3, with TRBD2 matching over 10 bases. J gave up 2 bases and V 7 bases, and 9 bases lay outside the gene matches. The CDR3 sequence is 16 residues long. Looked up from germline, CDR1 is LNHDA and CDR2 is SQIVND (reference sequence).

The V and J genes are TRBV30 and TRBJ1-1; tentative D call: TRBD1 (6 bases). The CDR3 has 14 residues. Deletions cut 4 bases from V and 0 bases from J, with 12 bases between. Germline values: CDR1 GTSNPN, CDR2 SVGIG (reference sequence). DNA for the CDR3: TGTGCCTGGAAACAGGGAACCATGAACACTGAAGCTTTCTTT. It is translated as CAWKQGTMNTEAFF. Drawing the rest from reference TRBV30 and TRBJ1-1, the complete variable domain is SQTIHQWPATLVQPVGSPLSLECTVEGTSNPNLYWYRQAAGRGLQLLFYSVGIGQISSEVPQNLSASRPQDRQFILSSKKLLLSDSGFYLCAWKQGTMNTEAFFGQGTRLTVV.

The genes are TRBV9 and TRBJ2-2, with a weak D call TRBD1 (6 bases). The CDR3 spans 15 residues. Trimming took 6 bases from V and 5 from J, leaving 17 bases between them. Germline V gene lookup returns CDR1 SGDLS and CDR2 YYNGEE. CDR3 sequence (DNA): TGTGCCAGCAACCTACAGGGCGGGTGGACCGGGGAGCTGTTTTTT. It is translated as CASNLQGGWTGELFF.

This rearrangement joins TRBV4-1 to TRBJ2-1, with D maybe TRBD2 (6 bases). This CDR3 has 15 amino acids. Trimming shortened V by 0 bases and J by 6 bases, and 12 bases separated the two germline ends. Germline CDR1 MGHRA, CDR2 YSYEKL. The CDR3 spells CASSQDRGTLNEQFF. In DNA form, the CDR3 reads TGCGCCAGCAGCCAAGATCGAGGGACTCTCAATGAGCAGTTCTTC.

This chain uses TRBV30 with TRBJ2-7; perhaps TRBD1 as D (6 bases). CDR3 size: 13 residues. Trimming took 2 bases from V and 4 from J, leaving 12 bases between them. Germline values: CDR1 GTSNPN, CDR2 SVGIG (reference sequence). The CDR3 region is CAWSQDRFYEQYF. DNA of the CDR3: TGTGCCTGGAGTCAGGACAGATTTTACGAGCAGTACTTC.

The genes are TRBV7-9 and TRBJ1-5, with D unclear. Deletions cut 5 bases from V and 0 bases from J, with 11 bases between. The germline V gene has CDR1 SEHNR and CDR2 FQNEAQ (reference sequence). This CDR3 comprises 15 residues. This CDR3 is CASSDDRHSNQPQHF. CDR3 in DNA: TGTGCCAGCAGCGACGACCGGCATAGCAATCAGCCCCAGCATTTT.

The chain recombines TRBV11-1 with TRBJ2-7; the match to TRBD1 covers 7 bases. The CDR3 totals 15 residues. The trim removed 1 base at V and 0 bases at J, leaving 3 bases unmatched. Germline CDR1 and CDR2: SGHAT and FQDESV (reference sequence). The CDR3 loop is CASSLVGDSSYEQYF. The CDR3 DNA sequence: TGTGCCAGCAGCTTAGTTGGGGACAGCTCCTACGAGCAGTACTTC.

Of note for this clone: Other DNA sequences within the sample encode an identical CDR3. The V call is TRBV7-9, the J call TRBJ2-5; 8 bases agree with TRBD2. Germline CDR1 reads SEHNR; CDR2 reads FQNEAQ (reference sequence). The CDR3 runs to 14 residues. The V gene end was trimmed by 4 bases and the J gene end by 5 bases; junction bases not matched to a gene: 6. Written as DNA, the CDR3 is TGTGCCAGCAGCTCCGGACTAGCTGGGGAGACCCAGTACTTC. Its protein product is CASSSGLAGETQYF.

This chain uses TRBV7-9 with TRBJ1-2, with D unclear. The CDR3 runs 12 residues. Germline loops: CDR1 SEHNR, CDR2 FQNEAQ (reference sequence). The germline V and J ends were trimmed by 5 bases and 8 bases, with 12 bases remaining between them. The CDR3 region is CASSVQVGGYTF. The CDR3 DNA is TGTGCCAGCAGCGTGCAGGTGGGGGGCTACACCTTC.

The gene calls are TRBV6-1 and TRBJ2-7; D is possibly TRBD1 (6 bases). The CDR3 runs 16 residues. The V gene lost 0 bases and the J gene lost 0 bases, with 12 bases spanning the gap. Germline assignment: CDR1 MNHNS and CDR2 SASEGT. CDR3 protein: CASSEAHGTPSYEQYF. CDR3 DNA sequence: TGTGCCAGCAGTGAAGCGCACGGGACACCCTCCTACGAGCAGTACTTC.